In this sample, the clone carrying this T cell receptor (beta chain) turned up once. Its target is unknown. Terminally differentiated effector memory CD45RA+ cells were excluded from the naive CD8 cells, which were CD45RO-negative and positively selected for CCR7. The method was immunoSEQ multiplex PCR; TCRdb's version includes in-frame clones alone and lacks a portion of them. The sample shows about 2 million clones, about 95% of them seen only once. This sample was included in a study of shared clonotypes between healthy human individuals. Turning to the study itself: CD4 naive cells filled three plates per donor, CD4 memory three, CD8 naive two and CD8 memory one. Study results and caveats: Compared with memory subsets, naive subsets generally had larger estimated richness.

V was pared by 2 bases and J by 5 bases, with 3 bases of the junction left unmatched. CDR1 and CDR2 (germline): MNHNY, SVGAGI (reference sequence). CDR3 length: 15 residues. Sequencing used naive CD8+ T cells sorted from blood. The TCR was taken from a man aged 18 to 29 in good health. This chain links TRBV6-6 with TRBJ2-7, with 13 bases lining up with TRBD2. CDR3 amino acids: CASSYGLAGEDEQYF. For the CDR3, the DNA is TGTGCCAGCAGTTACGGACTAGCGGGAGAGGACGAGCAGTACTTC.